These 23 T cell receptor beta chains share one sample of origin, sequenced in a study of cytomegalovirus exposure and HLA in healthy donors. A multiplex PCR was run with 60 Vbeta primers and 13 Jbeta primers. Method: immunoSEQ multiplex PCR; TCRdb's copy keeps in-frame clones and lacks some. Of 150,000 to 200,000 clones listed, 76% are singletons. The sample taken for sequencing was PBMCs. The origin of the receptors is a man aged 18 to 29 in good health and CMV-seronegative.

This chain connects TRBV28 to TRBJ2-7, with 11 bases lining up with TRBD1. The CDR3 has 15 residues. The V segment lost 5 bases and the J segment 2 bases; nucleotides outside the gene matches: 5. The germline V gene has CDR1 MDHEN and CDR2 SYDVKM. The CDR3 reads CASSGTGGFPYEQYF. CDR3 DNA: TGTGCCAGCAGTGGGACAGGGGGTTTTCCCTACGAGCAGTACTTC.

The chain combines TRBV4-1 with TRBJ2-3; no firm D call. V lost 1 base and J lost 6, with 5 bases in between. Germline V gene sequence: CDR1 MGHRA, CDR2 YSYEKL. The CDR3 is 12 residues long. CDR3 coding DNA: TGCGCCAGCAGCCAAGCCGGGGATACGCAGTATTTT. Amino acids: CASSQAGDTQYF.

The genes are TRBV5-4 and TRBJ2-2; D gene uncertain. This CDR3 contains 14 residues. The germline V gene encodes CDR1 SGHNT and CDR2 YYREEE (reference sequence). The ends were cut back, 1 base at V and 7 bases at J, with 11 bases in the middle. CDR3 DNA: TGTGCCAGCAGCTTGAGGCAGACTGGCGGGGAGCTGTTTTTT. Its protein is CASSLRQTGGELFF.

V gene TRBV5-5 combines with J gene TRBJ2-3; TRBD2 aligns across 9 bases. From germline, CDR1 is SGHKS and CDR2 YYEKEE (reference sequence). The J segment lost 4 bases and the V segment lost 2 bases, leaving 5 bases of the junction unmatched. The CDR3 is 15 residues long. CDR3 loop: CASSFQLAGSDTQYF. The CDR3 coding sequence is TGTGCCAGCAGCTTTCAGCTAGCGGGATCAGATACGCAGTATTTT.

Notes on this clone: This same CDR3 is encoded by further DNA sequences in the sample. The chain combines TRBV6-1 with TRBJ1-2, with 8 bases identical to TRBD1. The germline V gene has CDR1 MNHNS and CDR2 SASEGT. This CDR3 comprises 13 residues. V was pared by 6 bases and J by 4 bases, with 4 bases of the junction left unmatched. The CDR3 DNA reads TGTGCCAGCAGGACCGGGACAGGCTATGGCTACACCTTC. It yields the protein CASRTGTGYGYTF.

This clone has a handful of counts. The chain joins TRBV29-1 to TRBJ2-7; 7 bases match TRBD1. V lost 2 bases, J lost 0 bases, and 7 bases stayed unmatched. CDR3 length equals 15 residues. Germline loops: CDR1 SQVTM, CDR2 ANQGSEA. The CDR3 is CSVELLQGPSYEQYF. DNA of the CDR3: TGCAGCGTTGAATTGCTACAGGGGCCCTCCTACGAGCAGTACTTC.

J is TRBJ2-7 and V is TRBV28; 7 bases map to TRBD2. CDR3 length: 15 residues. J lost 0 bases, V lost 3 bases, and 5 bases had no gene match. Per germline, CDR1 MDHEN and CDR2 SYDVKM. The CDR3 region has the DNA TGTGCCAGCAGTTTTCGGGGGGTAAGCTCCTACGAGCAGTACTTC. It specifies CASSFRGVSSYEQYF.

In this sample, this clone turned up a few times. V and J are TRBV2 and TRBJ2-7, with 13 bases identical to TRBD2. The CDR3 is 18 residues long. V gave up 4 bases and J gave up 6 bases; unmatched junction bases: 15. Germline V CDR1 and CDR2: SNHLY, FYNNEI. As DNA, the CDR3 is TGTGCCAGCAGTGTTTTAGGGACTAGCGGGGTACGGGCGGGCGAGCAGTACTTC. It is translated as CASSVLGTSGVRAGEQYF.

Here the CDR3 DNA reads TGTGCCAGCAGTTTTAGTCACAGGCAAGAGACCCAGTACTTC. Its protein is CASSFSHRQETQYF. J is TRBJ2-5 and V is TRBV28; D might be TRBD1 (5 bases). The CDR3 extends over 14 amino acids. Germline V CDR1 and CDR2: MDHEN, SYDVKM. V was clipped by 3 bases and J by 2 bases, with 10 bases between them.

The rearrangement joins TRBV28 to TRBJ1-1; D is uncertain. The CDR3 spans 12 residues. The germline gives CDR1 MDHEN, CDR2 SYDVKM. V lost 2 bases and J lost 6, with 7 bases in between. The CDR3, as DNA: TGTGCCAGCAGTTTACTGGGCCCTGAAGCTTTCTTT. Amino acid sequence: CASSLLGPEAFF. The variable domain in full, with the rest retrieved from reference TRBV28 and TRBJ1-1, is DVKVTQSSRYLVKRTGEKVFLECVQDMDHENMFWYRQDPGLGLRLIYFSYDVKMKEKGDIPEGYSVSREKKERFSLILESASTNQTSMYLCASSLLGPEAFFGQGTRLTVV.

This rearrangement joins TRBV10-3 to TRBJ2-5; 10 bases are shared with TRBD2. Germline-derived CDR1 and CDR2 are ENHRY and SYGVKD. This CDR3 is 13 amino acids long. J lost 1 base, V lost 10 bases, and 3 bases had no gene match. The CDR3 nucleotides read TGTGCCAGCGGACTAGCGGTCCAAGAGACCCAGTACTTC. Its translation: CASGLAVQETQYF.

The chain joins TRBV10-2 to TRBJ1-1, with 7 nucleotides matching TRBD1. The J segment lost 5 bases and the V segment lost 7 bases, leaving 7 bases of the junction unmatched. Germline V lookup: CDR1 WSHSY, CDR2 SAAADI. The CDR3 totals 13 residues. CDR3 protein: CASKEGAGTEAFF. The CDR3 DNA reads TGCGCCAGCAAGGAGGGGGCCGGTACTGAAGCTTTCTTT.

This clone was seen a handful of times. This chain joins TRBV28 and TRBJ1-1, with 8 bases matching TRBD1. CDR3 length: 14 amino acids. Germline lookup yields CDR1 MDHEN and CDR2 SYDVKM. The V gene end was trimmed by 5 bases and the J gene end by 4 bases; junction bases not matched to a gene: 6. CDR3 region: CASSPTGVGTEAFF. In DNA form, the CDR3 reads TGTGCCAGCAGTCCGACAGGGGTTGGCACTGAAGCTTTCTTT.

The rearrangement links TRBV6-1 to TRBJ1-2; 9 positions agree with TRBD1. V trimming: 4 bases; J trimming: 5 bases; junction bases outside the gene matches: 11. This CDR3 spans 16 amino acids. In germline, CDR1 is MNHNS, CDR2 SASEGT. The CDR3 bases are TGTGCCAGCAGTGCCCTAAGTGGGACAGGGTGGTATGGCTACACCTTC. Translated, it gives CASSALSGTGWYGYTF.

The rearrangement links TRBV6-1 to TRBJ2-2, with D hard to call. CDR1 and CDR2 (germline): MNHNS, SASEGT. The CDR3 loop spans 13 amino acids. Trimming cost V 7 bases and J 5 bases, with 11 bases left between them. The CDR3: CASTKDWTGELFF. The CDR3 DNA follows: TGTGCCAGCACCAAAGACTGGACCGGGGAGCTGTTTTTT.

V usage is TRBV5-1 and J usage is TRBJ2-1, with TRBD2 matching over 14 bases. CDR1 is SGHRS and CDR2 is YFSETQ in the germline V gene. J gave up 8 bases and V 5 bases, and 3 bases lay outside the gene matches. The CDR3 spans 14 residues. The CDR3 spells CASRTSGGAHEQFF. Here the CDR3 DNA reads TGCGCCAGCAGGACTAGCGGGGGGGCTCATGAGCAGTTCTTC.

The chain couples TRBV28 to TRBJ2-1; TRBD2 might be the D (5 bases). The CDR3 totals 13 residues. In germline, CDR1 is MDHEN, CDR2 SYDVKM. The germline V and J ends were trimmed by 11 bases and 8 bases, with 19 bases remaining between them. In DNA, the CDR3 is TGTGCCGGAGGAAGGCCCCCGTCGGATGAGCAGTTCTTC. Its protein product is CAGGRPPSDEQFF.

The V gene is TRBV27, the J gene TRBJ2-1; D gene uncertain. There are 13 residues in the CDR3. Trimming cost V 10 bases and J 0 bases, with 10 bases left between them. Germline CDR1 reads MNHEY; CDR2 reads SMNVEV (reference sequence). The CDR3 is CAKDLSSYNEQFF. CDR3 nucleotide sequence: TGTGCCAAAGACTTAAGCTCCTACAATGAGCAGTTCTTC.

This chain links TRBV28 with TRBJ2-7; 8 positions match TRBD2. This CDR3 comprises 15 residues. Germline CDR1 is MDHEN and CDR2 is SYDVKM. The V gene end was trimmed by 1 base and the J gene end by 3 bases; junction bases not matched to a gene: 5. CDR3 DNA sequence: TGTGCCAGCAGTTTATCTGCGGGAGGTTACTACGAGCAGTACTTC. Translated, it gives CASSLSAGGYYEQYF.

The V and J genes are TRBV7-6 and TRBJ2-1, with 8 positions matching TRBD2. Trimming removed 2 bases from V and 3 bases from J; junction bases left unmatched: 6. Looked up from germline, CDR1 is SGHVS and CDR2 is FNYEAQ. CDR3 length equals 16 residues. This chain's CDR3 is CASSLWIAGNYNEQFF. As DNA, the CDR3 is TGTGCCAGCAGCTTATGGATAGCGGGAAACTACAATGAGCAGTTCTTC.

V and J are TRBV18 and TRBJ1-5; 7 bases line up with TRBD1. J lost 1 base, V lost 4 bases, and 7 bases had no gene match. Germline CDR1 and CDR2: KGHSH and LQKENI. This CDR3 contains 16 residues. Here the CDR3 DNA reads TGTGCCAGCTCACTATCTACAGGGGCGAGCAATCAGCCCCAGCATTTT. Protein: CASSLSTGASNQPQHF.

This clone showed up just a few times. V is TRBV18 and J is TRBJ2-5; 7 positions match TRBD1. The CDR3 is 13 residues long. Per the germline V gene, CDR1 is KGHSH and CDR2 is LQKENI. V was pared by 3 bases and J by 7 bases, with 5 bases of the junction left unmatched. The CDR3 DNA reads as TGTGCCAGCTCACCGCACAAGGGGGCGACCCAGTACTTC. It translates to CASSPHKGATQYF.

This chain uses TRBV6-4 with TRBJ2-2; D is perhaps TRBD1 (6 bases). Germline lookup yields CDR1 MRHNA and CDR2 SNTAGT. The CDR3 contains 13 residues. V lost 4 bases and J 3 bases, leaving 6 bases between the germline ends. The CDR3 spells CASSAGDTGELFF. CDR3 coding DNA: TGTGCCAGCAGTGCAGGGGACACCGGGGAGCTGTTTTTT.